This TCR beta chain comes out of a study of blood T cell repertoires in COVID-19. As for the study in general: Some COVID-19 samples were acute and others convalescent; all came from the United States, Italy and Spain.

Some clones are missing from TCRdb's copy, which holds only in-frame ones; the method was immunoSEQ multiplex PCR. The repertoire holds hundreds of thousands of clones, with around 92% as singletons. Germline CDR1 is GTSNPN and CDR2 is SVGIG (reference sequence). CDR3 length: 17 amino acids. The V gene end was trimmed by 2 bases and the J gene end by 0 bases; junction bases not matched to a gene: 7. This chain connects TRBV30 to TRBJ2-3; 11 bases match TRBD2. This clonotype was sampled from a woman aged 25-40 years who had recovered from COVID-19. The sample taken for sequencing was PBMCs or T cells enriched from blood (not recorded which). CDR3 DNA sequence: TGTGCCTGGAGTATTACACGGACTAGCGGGAGCACAGATACGCAGTATTTT. Its protein product is CAWSITRTSGSTDTQYF. Full variable domain (rest looked up from reference TRBV30 and TRBJ2-3): SQTIHQWPATLVQPVGSPLSLECTVEGTSNPNLYWYRQAAGRGLQLLFYSVGIGQISSEVPQNLSASRPQDRQFILSSKKLLLSDSGFYLCAWSITRTSGSTDTQYFGPGTRLTVL.